The rows below give T cell receptor beta chains drawn from one sample of a study of OX40 agonist ivuxolimab in advanced cancers. Some clones are missing from TCRdb's copy, which holds only in-frame ones; the method was immunoSEQ multiplex PCR. The profile shows 60,000 to 80,000 clones, roughly 84% of them singletons. Material: CD4+ or CD8+ T cells sorted from blood, obtained in a trial of the OX40 agonist ivuxolimab. The receptors stem from an adult with an advanced solid tumor such as melanoma, head and neck, liver or kidney cancer. The CDR3 runs from the conserved cysteine through the conserved F or W. Fields, in order: J gene, D gene, clone size, V gene, CDR3 DNA, CDR3 protein. The D gene is left open where the match is weak. Clone size is stated in some rows and not others, as once, few, many or a class when expanded.

>TRBJ2-7|NA|NA|TRBV28
TGTGCCAGCAGTTCATTGAGCTCCTACGAGCAGTACTTC
CASSSLSSYEQYF
>TRBJ1-2|NA|NA|TRBV11-2
TGTGCCAGCAGCTTAGTATCGGGTTTATCCTTC
CASSLVSGLSF
>TRBJ1-2|NA|few|TRBV30
TGTGCCTGGACTCTCGGACACCACAACTATGGCTACACCTTC
CAWTLGHHNYGYTF
>TRBJ2-7|NA|NA|TRBV15
TGTGCCACCAGCAGAGATCGGGACGGGAGTGAGCAGTACTTC
CATSRDRDGSEQYF
>TRBJ1-5|TRBD1|NA|TRBV27
TGTGCCAGCAGTTTATTTTACAGGGGGACCTATAGCAATCAGCCCCAGCATTTT
CASSLFYRGTYSNQPQHF
>TRBJ1-3|TRBD1|NA|TRBV2
TGTGCCAGCAGTGACGGGACAGGAGCCTCTGGAAACACCATATATTTT
CASSDGTGASGNTIYF
>TRBJ2-3|NA|NA|TRBV10-3
TGTGCCACCGGAGCTACCCGAGGGGATACGCAGTATTTT
CATGATRGDTQYF
>TRBJ2-3|TRBD1|once|TRBV11-2
TGTGCCAGCAGCCCGGCCGGGACAGGGGGGACAGATACGCAGTATTTT
CASSPAGTGGTDTQYF
>TRBJ2-7|NA|NA|TRBV6-5
TGTGCCAGCAGTTACTCGTTATCGTCGGGCGAGCAGTACTTC
CASSYSLSSGEQYF
>TRBJ2-5|NA|NA|TRBV5-1
TGCGCCAGCAGCCCGTCCCCGGGGCAAGAGACCCAGTACTTC
CASSPSPGQETQYF
>TRBJ2-6|NA|NA|TRBV23-1
TGCGCCAGCTTTACATGGAAAACCTCTGGGGCCAACGTCCTGACTTTC
CASFTWKTSGANVLTF
>TRBJ1-3|NA|NA|TRBV19
TGTGCCAGTAGTATTGGATTTGGAGGAAACACCATATATTTT
CASSIGFGGNTIYF
>TRBJ2-6|NA|NA|TRBV9
TGTGCCAGCAGCGTTTCCCCAGGATCTGGGGCCAACGTCCTGACTTTC
CASSVSPGSGANVLTF
>TRBJ2-5|NA|NA|TRBV6-6
TGTGCCAGCAGGCTAACCGGAGAAGAGACCCAGTACTTC
CASRLTGEETQYF
>TRBJ2-7|TRBD1|NA|TRBV5-1
TGCGCCAGCAGCCGTGGACAGGGAGTCGAGATTGACGAGCAGTACTTC
CASSRGQGVEIDEQYF
>TRBJ2-3|NA|NA|TRBV18
TGTGCCAGCTCACCACCGGCCAGGTCTGATACGCAGTATTTT
CASSPPARSDTQYF
>TRBJ2-1|TRBD1|NA|TRBV7-8
TGTGCCAGCAGCTTAGCGAGTGGACAGGGGTCCAATGAGCAGTTCTTC
CASSLASGQGSNEQFF
>TRBJ2-2|NA|NA|TRBV7-2
TGTGCCAGCATGGGACTGGCGAACACCGGGGAGCTGTTTTTT
CASMGLANTGELFF